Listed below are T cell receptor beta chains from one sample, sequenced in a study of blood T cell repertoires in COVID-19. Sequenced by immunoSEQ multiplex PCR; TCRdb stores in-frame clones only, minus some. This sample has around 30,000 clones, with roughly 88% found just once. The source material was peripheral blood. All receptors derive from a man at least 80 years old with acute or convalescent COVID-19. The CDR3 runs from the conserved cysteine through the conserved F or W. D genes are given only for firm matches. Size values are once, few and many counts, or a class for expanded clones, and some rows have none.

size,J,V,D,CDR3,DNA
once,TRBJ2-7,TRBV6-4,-,CASSDSKDKYYEQYF,TGTGCCAGCAGTGACTCAAAAGACAAATACTACGAGCAGTACTTC
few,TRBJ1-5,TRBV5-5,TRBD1,CASSSGQGNQPQHF,TGTGCCAGCAGCTCGGGACAGGGTAATCAGCCCCAGCATTTT
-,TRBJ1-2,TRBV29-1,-,CSVLSDRHGYTF,TGCAGCGTTCTCTCCGACAGACATGGCTACACCTTC
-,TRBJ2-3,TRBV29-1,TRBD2,CSVKIAGGEGDTQYF,TGCAGCGTTAAAATAGCGGGGGGAGAAGGAGATACGCAGTATTTT
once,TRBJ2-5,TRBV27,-,CASKRTRVSSETQYF,TGTGCCAGCAAGCGCACCAGGGTATCGTCAGAGACCCAGTACTTC
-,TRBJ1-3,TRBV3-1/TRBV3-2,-,CASSQDPPEGGGTIYF,TGTGCCAGCAGCCAAGACCCCCCTGAGGGCGGGGGCACCATATATTTT
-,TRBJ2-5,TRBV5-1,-,CASSLPRADQETQYF,TGCGCCAGCAGCTTACCCAGGGCCGACCAAGAGACCCAGTACTTC
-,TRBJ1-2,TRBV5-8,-,CASSLGRDGSGYTF,TGTGCCAGCAGCTTGGGCAGGGATGGCTCTGGCTACACCTTC
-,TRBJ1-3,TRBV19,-,CASRGDINTIYF,TGTGCCAGTAGGGGGGACATCAACACCATATATTTT
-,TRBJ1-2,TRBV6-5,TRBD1,CASTRQGGFNYGYTF,TGTGCCAGCACCAGACAGGGAGGATTTAACTATGGCTACACCTTC
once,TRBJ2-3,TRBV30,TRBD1,CALSLDRGQDTQYF,TGTGCCTTATCCCTGGACAGGGGGCAAGATACGCAGTATTTT
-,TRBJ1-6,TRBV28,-,CASSLSLGVPLHF,TGTGCCAGCAGCCTCAGCCTAGGGGTTCCCCTCCACTTT
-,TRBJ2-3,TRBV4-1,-,CASSQTKRADTQYF,TGCGCCAGCAGCCAGACGAAGAGGGCAGATACGCAGTATTTT
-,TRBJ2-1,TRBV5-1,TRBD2,CASSSGLAGGSVDEQFF,TGCGCCAGCAGCTCAGGACTAGCGGGGGGGTCTGTAGATGAGCAGTTCTTC
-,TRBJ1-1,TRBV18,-,CASSPLTVNTEAFF,TGTGCCAGCTCACCCTTGACAGTGAACACTGAAGCTTTCTTT